A single sample gave rise to the 15 T cell receptor beta chains below, sequenced in a study of shared clonotypes between healthy human individuals. Sequencing was performed with immunoSEQ multiplex PCR; in TCRdb, only in-frame clones are kept and a portion is missing. The profile covers about 330,000 clones, with around 90% appearing a single time and 15% to 20% taken by the ten largest. Sequencing input: memory CD8+ T cells sorted from blood. Described subset: CD45RO+ cells pooled with CCR7-negative TemRA cells. All receptors come from a young man in good health.

The chain combines TRBV11-3 with TRBJ2-5, with D perhaps being TRBD1 or TRBD2 (6 bases each). V dropped 3 bases and J dropped 4 bases, with 12 bases sitting between them. From germline, CDR1 is SGHNT and CDR2 YENEEA. The CDR3 has 14 amino acids. The CDR3, as DNA: TGTGCCAGCAGCTTGGGGGGCCTTGTAGAGACCCAGTACTTC. Translating gives CASSLGGLVETQYF.

This clone was seen only a few times. J is TRBJ1-2 and V is TRBV23-1; 7 positions match TRBD1. TRBV23-1 is marked as an open reading frame, function uncertain. With V trimmed by 0 bases and J by 4 bases, 5 bases remained unmatched. The CDR3 sequence is 15 residues long. CDR3 nucleotides: TGCGCCAGCAGTCAATCGGACAGGACGGGCTATGGCTACACCTTC. Translation: CASSQSDRTGYGYTF.

The chain uses TRBV5-4 and TRBJ2-7; 8 nucleotides line up with TRBD2. From germline, CDR1 is SGHNT and CDR2 YYREEE (reference sequence). This CDR3 is built from 14 residues. V shed 10 bases and J 5 bases; nucleotides not matched to a gene: 14. The CDR3 protein is CASSQAGVTHEQYF. Written as DNA, the CDR3 is TGTGCCTCCAGTCAAGCGGGAGTAACCCACGAGCAGTACTTC.

The chain joins TRBV5-1 to TRBJ2-7; tentatively, D is TRBD2 (6 bases). This CDR3 has 15 residues. Germline CDR1 and CDR2: SGHRS and YFSETQ. V was clipped by 2 bases and J by 3 bases, with 15 bases between them. CDR3 nucleotide sequence: TGCGCCAGCAGCTTTGGTCCGGCTAGCGACTACGAGCAGTACTTC. Encoded protein: CASSFGPASDYEQYF.

V gene TRBV10-3 combines with J gene TRBJ2-7; TRBD2 matches at 8 bases. Per germline, CDR1 ENHRY and CDR2 SYGVKD. V was pared by 3 bases and J by 2 bases, with 3 bases of the junction left unmatched. This CDR3 contains 14 residues. As DNA, the CDR3 is TGTGCCATCAGTGAACTAGCGGTGCCCTACGAGCAGTACTTC. Translating it yields CAISELAVPYEQYF.

V gene TRBV9 combines with J gene TRBJ2-1; D unclear. Germline values: CDR1 SGDLS, CDR2 YYNGEE. This CDR3 comprises 14 residues. Trimming left V 0 bases short and J 5 bases short, with 9 bases between. The CDR3 loop is CASSVGPPNNEQFF. The CDR3 bases are TGTGCCAGCAGCGTAGGACCGCCTAACAATGAGCAGTTCTTC.

This chain links TRBV2 with TRBJ2-5; D perhaps matches TRBD2 (6 bases). Per the germline V gene, CDR1 is SNHLY and CDR2 is FYNNEI. CDR3 length equals 13 residues. V was pared by 7 bases and J by 2 bases, with 11 bases between. The DNA of the CDR3 is TGTGCCAGCACCGAGGGACTGCAAGAGACCCAGTACTTC. This sequence encodes CASTEGLQETQYF.

This chain joins TRBV11-2 and TRBJ2-5; 9 nucleotides line up with TRBD1. CDR3 length: 14 residues. Per the germline V gene, CDR1 is SGHAT and CDR2 is FQNNGV. The junction had 6 bases not matched to a gene; V was cut back by 5 bases and J by 5 bases. CDR3 residues: CASSQGTGWETQYF. CDR3 DNA sequence: TGTGCCAGCAGCCAGGGGACAGGGTGGGAGACCCAGTACTTC.

This clone was seen only once. The genes are TRBV25-1 and TRBJ1-1; a weak D match, TRBD1 (6 bases). Germline CDR1 MGHDK, CDR2 SYGVNS. The CDR3 contains 15 residues. Trimming left V 7 bases short and J 1 base short, with 16 bases between. CDR3 amino acids: CASTNTGHQNTEAFF. The CDR3, as DNA: TGTGCCAGCACAAATACGGGACATCAGAACACTGAAGCTTTCTTT.

In this sample, this clone turned up once. The junction and the germline gene differ at one end; a read error may be behind it. The J gene is TRBJ2-1, the V gene TRBV23-1; D is uncertain. TRBV23-1 is identified as an open reading frame with a role that is uncertain. The CDR3 covers 11 residues. CDR3 sequence reads: CASSQSTRRLF. The CDR3 DNA reads TGCGCCAGCAGTCAATCGACCCGCCGGCTCTTC.

The rearrangement uses TRBV2 and TRBJ2-7; D ambiguous. Germline assignment: CDR1 SNHLY and CDR2 FYNNEI. CDR3 length equals 15 residues. Trimming shortened V by 5 bases and J by 2 bases, and 16 bases separated the two germline ends. The CDR3 reads CASSKIGSLTYEQYF. The CDR3 DNA follows: TGTGCCAGCAGTAAAATCGGTAGTTTAACCTACGAGCAGTACTTC.

The DNA for the CDR3 is TGCGCCAGCAGCTTTTTCCCGGACGGATACTACGAGCAGTACTTC. It is translated as CASSFFPDGYYEQYF. The chain has TRBV5-1 and TRBJ2-7; D unclear. Trimming stripped 2 bases from V and 3 bases from J, with 15 bases between. The CDR3 length is 15 residues. From germline, CDR1 is SGHRS and CDR2 YFSETQ.

In regard to this clone: Other DNA sequences in this specimen translate into the identical CDR3. The genes are TRBV4-3 and TRBJ2-7; no firm D call. Trimming shortened V by 1 base and J by 2 bases, and 6 bases separated the two germline ends. Germline V gene sequence: CDR1 LGHNA, CDR2 YSLEER. CDR3 length: 13 amino acids. The CDR3 loop is CASSQGTTYEQYF. The CDR3 DNA sequence: TGCGCCAGCAGCCAAGGAACCACCTACGAGCAGTACTTC.

This chain links TRBV7-6 with TRBJ2-2, with TRBD2 matching 15 bases. Germline CDR1 SGHVS, CDR2 FNYEAQ. V was pared by 5 bases and J by 3 bases, with 10 bases of the junction left unmatched. The CDR3 is made up of 19 amino acids. This CDR3 reads CASSPLPGLAGGYTGELFF. In DNA form, the CDR3 reads TGTGCCAGCAGCCCGCTCCCGGGACTAGCGGGAGGTTACACCGGGGAGCTGTTTTTT.

J is TRBJ2-5 and V is TRBV13, with D perhaps being TRBD1 or TRBD2 (5 bases each). Germline V gives CDR1 PRHDT, CDR2 FYEKMQ (reference sequence). Trimming removed 5 bases at V and 2 bases at J, with 12 bases between. CDR3 size: 14 residues. This chain's CDR3 is CASSKGPEQETQYF. CDR3 DNA: TGTGCCAGCAGCAAGGGACCTGAACAAGAGACCCAGTACTTC. The whole variable domain, filled in from reference TRBV13 and TRBJ2-5, reads AAGVIQSPRHLIKEKRETATLKCYPIPRHDTVYWYQQGPGQDPQFLISFYEKMQSDKGSIPDRFSAQQFSDYHSELNMSSLELGDSALYFCASSKGPEQETQYFGPGTRLLVL.